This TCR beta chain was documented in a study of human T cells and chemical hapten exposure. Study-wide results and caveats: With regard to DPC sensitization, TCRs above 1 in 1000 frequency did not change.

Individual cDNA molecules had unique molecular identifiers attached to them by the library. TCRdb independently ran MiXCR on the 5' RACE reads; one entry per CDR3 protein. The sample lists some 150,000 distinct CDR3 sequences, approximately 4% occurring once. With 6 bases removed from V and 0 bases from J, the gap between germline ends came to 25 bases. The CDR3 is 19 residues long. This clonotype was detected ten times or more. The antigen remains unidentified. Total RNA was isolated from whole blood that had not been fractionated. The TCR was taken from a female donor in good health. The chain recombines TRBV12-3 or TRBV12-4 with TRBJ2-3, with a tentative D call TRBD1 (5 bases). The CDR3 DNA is TGTGCCAGCAGGGAGTTTAGGGGCAGCGAAGTAACTAGCACAGATACGCAGTATTTT. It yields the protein CASREFRGSEVTSTDTQYF.